This TCR beta chain was sequenced for a study of post-analysis software for immune sequencing data. Incorporated into the TCR beta cDNA libraries were unique molecular identifiers, which served to reduce PCR and sequencing biases. TCRdb redid the calling of the PCR reads with MiXCR, one entry per CDR3 protein. The data contain approximately 630,000 distinct CDR3 sequences, roughly three fifths of them singletons. Study conclusions and caveats: The five TRBV segments detected at higher frequency in patients than in controls included TRBV5-6, TRBV5-1 and TRBV20-1.

V was pared by 2 bases and J by 4 bases, with 8 bases of the junction left unmatched. There are 15 residues in the CDR3. CDR1 and CDR2 (germline): DFQATT, SNEGSKA (reference sequence). A note on this clonotype: Its antigen is as yet unknown.

Specimen: blood. The chain has TRBV20-1 and TRBJ2-5, with 9 bases lining up with TRBD2. The clonotype comes from a girl aged 2 to 9 with multiple sclerosis. The CDR3 DNA sequence: TGCAGTGCTAGATCACTAGCGGGTACCTCAGAGACCCAGTACTTC. Its protein product is CSARSLAGTSETQYF.